The T cell receptor beta chain under discussion was sequenced for a study of cytomegalovirus exposure and HLA in healthy donors. PCR used 60 Vbeta primers and 13 Jbeta primers. Repertoires were generated with immunoSEQ multiplex PCR, while TCRdb's copy carries only in-frame clones and drops some. The sample shows some 180,000 clones, around four fifths of them seen only once. The V gene's germline CDR1 is LGHNA and CDR2 YNFKEQ. Trimming removed 2 bases at V and 4 bases at J, with 17 bases between. The CDR3 totals 16 residues. This TCR derives from a woman younger than 45 in good health and CMV-seronegative. The sample taken for sequencing was PBMCs. V and J are TRBV4-2 and TRBJ1-1, with D possibly TRBD1 on 6 matching bases. CDR3 sequence: CASSQIPKRGGTEAFF. CDR3 nucleotides: TGTGCCAGCAGCCAAATCCCTAAGAGGGGGGGCACTGAAGCTTTCTTT.